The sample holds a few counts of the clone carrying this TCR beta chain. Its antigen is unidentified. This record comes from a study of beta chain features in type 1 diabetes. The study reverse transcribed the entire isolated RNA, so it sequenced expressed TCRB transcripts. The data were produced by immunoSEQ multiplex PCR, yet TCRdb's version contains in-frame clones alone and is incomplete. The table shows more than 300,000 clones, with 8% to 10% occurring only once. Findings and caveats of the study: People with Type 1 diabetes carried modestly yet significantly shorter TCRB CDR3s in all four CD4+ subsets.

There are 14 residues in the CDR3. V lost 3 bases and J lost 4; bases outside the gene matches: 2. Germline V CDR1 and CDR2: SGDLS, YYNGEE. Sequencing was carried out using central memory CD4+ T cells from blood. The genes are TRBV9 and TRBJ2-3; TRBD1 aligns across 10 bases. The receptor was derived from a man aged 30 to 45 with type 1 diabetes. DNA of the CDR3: TGTGCCAGCAGCGCGGGGACAGGGGCAGATACGCAGTATTTT. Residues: CASSAGTGADTQYF.